The entry below describes one TCR beta chain. The antigen is undetermined. This entry belongs to a study of Ad26.COV2.S vaccination and SARS-CoV-2 variants. The CDR3 sequence is 16 residues long. V lost 3 bases and J lost 5; bases outside the gene matches: 6. The germline V gene encodes CDR1 SGHNT and CDR2 YYREEE (reference sequence). Some clones are missing from TCRdb's copy, which holds only in-frame ones; the method was immunoSEQ multiplex PCR. The table includes 350,000 to 550,000 clones, 89% detected once. Treatment here: 19 received Ad26.COV2.S at low or high dose, single or two shots; roughly five received placebo; per-sample allocation not given. Samples were taken on day 63 after the first vaccine or placebo injection. General observations from the study: Spike-specific TCR breadth in vaccine recipients exceeded that seen in placebo recipients.

This TCR was recovered from a person aged 18-65 years who received the Ad26.COV2.S COVID-19 vaccine or a placebo. The material sequenced was peripheral blood, taken in a trial of Ad26.COV2.S vaccine versus placebo. The chain employs TRBV5-4 and TRBJ2-7; 15 nucleotides align to TRBD2. In DNA, the CDR3 is TGTGCCAGCAGCTCGCCGGGACTAGCGGGAGGTAACGAGCAGTACGTC. Amino acids: CASSSPGLAGGNEQYV.